This T cell receptor beta chain derives from a study of T-cell reconstitution after alpha-beta-depleted transplantation in children. Trimming pared 4 bases from V and 2 bases from J, leaving 13 bases between. Germline V CDR1 and CDR2: SGHRS, YFSETQ. This CDR3 region has 14 residues. Preparing the TCRbeta library involved the use of unique molecular identifiers. TCRdb re-analysed the PCR reads in MiXCR, keeping a single row per CDR3 protein. This sample has hundreds of thousands of distinct CDR3 sequences, with around 19% found just once. Sequenced material: PBMCs from the stem cell graft donor, taken from the stem cell graft. J is TRBJ2-7 and V is TRBV5-1; D is unresolved. This clonotype was sampled from a human donor who donated a stem cell graft to a child with acute lymphoblastic leukemia. The CDR3 loop reads CASSRVLDAYEQYF. CDR3 DNA sequence: TGCGCCAGCAGCCGGGTGCTTGACGCCTACGAGCAGTACTTC.